A single sample gave rise to the 18 T cell receptor beta chains below, sequenced in a study of blood T cells in healthy people across ages (dated by TCRdb to about 2015). To prepare the library, 5' RACE was applied. This sample was sequenced with an Illumina HiSeq 2500. A second 7 to 11 cycle PCR used a sample-barcoded 5' primer and a J-beta primer mix. TCRdb reran the public reads through fastp at Q25 and MiXCR, keeping productive beta chains. Rows merge per CDR3 protein into single entries with the most common DNA and genes. This sample is represented by hundreds of thousands of distinct CDR3 sequences; roughly 49% of them were singletons. Roughly 30% of the sample comes from the top ten. The sequenced material came from blood. Every receptor here comes from a woman aged 55 to 70 in good health.

The rearrangement uses TRBV29-1 and TRBJ1-2, with 7 bases matching TRBD1. CDR3 size: 12 residues. CDR1 is SQVTM, CDR2 ANQGSEA, per germline. The V gene end was trimmed by 4 bases and the J gene end by 6 bases; junction bases not matched to a gene: 5. CDR3 residues: CSVGRGEDGYTF. In DNA form, the CDR3 reads TGCAGCGTTGGCAGGGGGGAAGATGGCTACACCTTC.

The chain recombines TRBV10-3 with TRBJ2-1; 8 bases match TRBD1. CDR1 ENHRY and CDR2 SYGVKD come from the germline V gene. This CDR3 spans 14 amino acids. Trimming took 4 bases from V and 3 from J; bases not matched to a gene: 2. CDR3 sequence reads: CAISGQGNYNEQFF. The CDR3 DNA reads TGTGCCATCAGTGGACAGGGGAACTACAATGAGCAGTTCTTC.

This clonotype has more than one count but fewer than ten. The chain links TRBV28 to TRBJ2-1, with 9 bases lining up with TRBD2. J lost 7 bases, V lost 0 bases, and 13 bases had no gene match. The CDR3 spans 18 residues. The germline CDR1 and CDR2 sequences are MDHEN and SYDVKM. The CDR3 bases are TGTGCCAGCAGTTTATGGGTGCGGAGTAGCGGGAGTTGGAATGAGCAGTTCTTC. Its translation: CASSLWVRSSGSWNEQFF.

Points on this clonotype: A junction end diverges from the germline sequence, so it may reflect a read error. The V gene is TRBV4-3, the J gene TRBJ2-3, with 8 bases fitting TRBD1. The CDR3 is made up of 14 amino acids. Per germline, CDR1 LGHNA and CDR2 YSLEER. The CDR3 is CASSRDRGTDAQYF. The CDR3 DNA sequence: TGCGCCAGCAGCCGAGACAGGGGCACAGATGCGCAGTATTTT.

The rearrangement links TRBV5-1 to TRBJ1-6; D is undetermined. Germline CDR1 reads SGHRS; CDR2 reads YFSETQ. Trimming shortened V by 3 bases and J by 9 bases, and 19 bases separated the two germline ends. The CDR3 extends over 16 amino acids. The CDR3: CASSSLAPQVGSPLHF. The CDR3 DNA reads TGCGCCAGCAGCTCGCTGGCACCCCAGGTCGGTTCACCCCTCCACTTT. Looking up the rest from reference TRBV5-1 and TRBJ1-6 gives the full variable domain: KAGVTQTPRYLIKTRGQQVTLSCSPISGHRSVSWYQQTPGQGLQFLFEYFSETQRNKGNFPGRFSGRQFSNSRSEMNVSTLELGDSALYLCASSSLAPQVGSPLHFGNGTRLTVT.

This chain connects TRBV20-1 to TRBJ1-5; TRBD1 aligns across 9 bases. There are 12 residues in the CDR3. Germline V gene sequence: CDR1 DFQATT, CDR2 SNEGSKA (reference sequence). V lost 5 bases, J lost 8 bases, and 4 bases stayed unmatched. In nucleotides, the CDR3 is TGCAGTGCTGAACAGGGGGCAGAGCCCCAGCATTTT. Translation: CSAEQGAEPQHF.

This chain uses TRBV27 with TRBJ2-7; D is undetermined. Between the trimmed V and J ends, which lost 2 bases and 1 base, there was a span of 9 bases. The CDR3 consists of 14 residues. CDR1 and CDR2 from the germline V gene are MNHEY and SMNVEV (reference sequence). CDR3 sequence reads: CASSLGPNSYEQYF. CDR3 DNA sequence: TGTGCCAGCAGTTTAGGTCCCAATTCCTACGAGCAGTACTTC.

This chain joins TRBV29-1 and TRBJ2-1; a weak D match, TRBD1 (6 bases). Germline V gene lookup returns CDR1 SQVTM and CDR2 ANQGSEA. The V end lost 4 bases, the J end lost 6 bases, and 19 bases lay between the germline ends. This CDR3 spans 15 amino acids. The CDR3 region is CSVVLGRGISNEQFF. As DNA, the CDR3 is TGCAGCGTTGTTTTGGGCAGGGGTATTAGCAATGAGCAGTTCTTC.

Note on this clonotype: One end of the junction fails to match germline, which may point to a read error. The chain carries TRBV7-2 and TRBJ2-7, with TRBD2 matching 8 bases. The CDR3 is 15 residues long. Germline CDR1 is SGHTA and CDR2 is FQGNSA. This CDR3 reads CASSLEGGGPYEQYF. For the CDR3, the DNA is TGTGCCAGCAGTTTAGAAGGCGGGGGGCCCTACGAGCAGTACTTC.

The chain employs TRBV20-1 and TRBJ1-5; D may be TRBD1 (5 bases). V was cut by 1 base and J by 9 bases, with 19 bases left in between. Germline V gives CDR1 DFQATT, CDR2 SNEGSKA (reference sequence). The CDR3 extends over 15 amino acids. The CDR3: CSARAQGVRARPQHF. The CDR3 coding sequence is TGCAGTGCTAGAGCTCAGGGCGTCAGAGCCCGGCCCCAGCATTTT.

This clonotype was observed a few times. The chain links TRBV24-1 to TRBJ2-7; TRBD2 agrees at 9 bases. The CDR3 consists of 16 residues. Germline lookup yields CDR1 KGHDR and CDR2 SFDVKD. Unmatched junction bases numbered 7, after V lost 3 bases and J lost 2 bases. The CDR3 reads CATSDPSGRSPYEQYF. CDR3 bases: TGTGCCACCAGTGATCCCAGCGGGAGGAGCCCCTACGAGCAGTACTTC.

This chain uses TRBV9 with TRBJ1-2; 7 nucleotides match TRBD1. The V gene end was trimmed by 6 bases and the J gene end by 8 bases; junction bases not matched to a gene: 19. The length of the CDR3 is 16 residues. The V gene's germline CDR1 is SGDLS and CDR2 YYNGEE. In DNA, the CDR3 is TGTGCCAGCAACCAGAGCCCGGGACAGCTGGTCTTGGGCTACACCTTC. Protein product: CASNQSPGQLVLGYTF.

V is TRBV9 and J is TRBJ2-1; 10 bases map to TRBD2. Germline V CDR1 and CDR2: SGDLS, YYNGEE. CDR3 length equals 15 residues. V trimming: 0 bases; J trimming: 9 bases; junction bases outside the gene matches: 6. CDR3 amino acids: CASSVVGSGRLEQFF. DNA for the CDR3: TGTGCCAGCAGCGTAGTAGGTAGCGGGAGGCTTGAGCAGTTCTTC. Combining the CDR3 with reference TRBV9 and TRBJ2-1 gives the whole variable domain DSGVTQTPKHLITATGQRVTLRCSPRSGDLSVYWYQQSLDQGLQFLIQYYNGEERAKGNILERFSAQQFPDLHSELNLSSLELGDSALYFCASSVVGSGRLEQFFGPGTRLTVL.

The V gene is TRBV20-1, the J gene TRBJ2-1; no clear D. Trimming took 3 bases from V and 10 from J, leaving 13 bases between them. CDR1 and CDR2 (germline): DFQATT, SNEGSKA (reference sequence). The length of the CDR3 is 12 residues. The CDR3 DNA reads TGCAGTGCTAGGGGCCGGTGGGCGGAGCAGTTCTTC. It is translated as CSARGRWAEQFF.

This chain connects TRBV6-2 or TRBV6-3 to TRBJ2-7, with TRBD2 matching 8 bases. Germline CDR1 MNHEY, CDR2 SVGEGT. Germline trimming cut 6 bases from V and 6 bases from J; bases unmatched to any gene: 10. The CDR3 extends over 14 amino acids. CDR3 DNA sequence: TGTGCCAGCAGATCAGCGGGAGTCAGAGGCGAGCAGTACTTC. This translates into CASRSAGVRGEQYF.

The rearrangement links TRBV2 to TRBJ2-4; perhaps TRBD2 as D (6 bases). The assigned J gene may be wrong: the sequence end matches TRBJ2-7 better. The CDR3 contains 14 residues. Germline CDR1 reads SNHLY; CDR2 reads FYNNEI. DNA for the CDR3: TGTGCCAGCAGCCGAGGAGGGGTAGGATCCGAGCAGTACTTC. Translated, it gives CASSRGGVGSEQYF.

This clonotype was seen only a few times. The chain employs TRBV20-1 and TRBJ2-3; unclear D gene. The CDR3 runs 12 residues. CDR1 DFQATT and CDR2 SNEGSKA come from the germline V gene (reference sequence). V lost 1 base to trimming and J lost 4 bases, with 6 bases between them. DNA for the CDR3: TGCAGTGCTAGAGGAGACTCAGATACGCAGTATTTT. Translated, it gives CSARGDSDTQYF.

This clonotype was seen a handful of times. The rearrangement links TRBV2 to TRBJ2-5; 8 bases fit TRBD1. The V and J ends lost 5 bases and 5 bases, in that order; junction bases with no gene match: 10. The CDR3 is made up of 15 amino acids. CDR1 is SNHLY and CDR2 is FYNNEI in the germline V gene. CDR3 in DNA: TGTGCCAGCAGTCCTCCGCCGGACAGGGACGAGACCCAGTACTTC. Amino acids: CASSPPPDRDETQYF.